A single T cell receptor (beta chain) is shown here with its context. The entry originates in a study of blood T cell repertoires in COVID-19. Trimming shortened V by 7 bases and J by 5 bases, and 18 bases separated the two germline ends. Per germline, CDR1 LGHNT and CDR2 FRNRAP. The CDR3 loop spans 14 amino acids. TCRdb's table, derived via immunoSEQ multiplex PCR, lists solely in-frame clones and lacks some. Here the sample spans a few hundred thousand clones, 85% being singletons. The sequence was obtained from a woman between 50 and 59 years old who had been exposed to COVID-19. Material for sequencing was PBMCs or T cells enriched from blood (not recorded which). The chain recombines TRBV12-5 with TRBJ2-7; D gene uncertain. The CDR3 here is CASALRVAHDEQYF. The CDR3 DNA sequence: TGTGCTAGTGCCCTCCGGGTGGCGCACGACGAGCAGTACTTC.